The 27 T cell receptor beta chains below all came from one sample that was sequenced in a study of T cell responses to AZD1222 COVID-19 vaccine. Sequencing was performed with immunoSEQ multiplex PCR; in TCRdb, only in-frame clones are kept and a portion is missing. The sample carries roughly 120,000 clones, 88% recorded once. Sample: peripheral blood, taken 28 days after the second AZD1222 dose. The receptors were sampled from an adult who received the AZD1222 COVID-19 vaccine.

In this sample, this clone turned up once. The chain combines TRBV4-3 with TRBJ2-1, with TRBD1 matching over 11 bases. This CDR3 is 17 amino acids long. The V gene's germline CDR1 is LGHNA and CDR2 YSLEER. V was clipped by 1 base and J by 5 bases; unmatched bases: 7. This CDR3 is CASSQGPGQGANNEQFF. The CDR3 DNA sequence: TGCGCCAGCAGCCAAGGACCCGGACAGGGGGCGAACAATGAGCAGTTCTTC.

The chain combines TRBV20-1 with TRBJ2-3; TRBD1 agrees at 8 bases. The CDR3 extends over 11 amino acids. V lost 3 bases and J lost 12; bases outside the gene matches: 5. The germline V gene has CDR1 DFQATT and CDR2 SNEGSKA (reference sequence). The CDR3 loop reads CSARGQVLQYF. The CDR3 DNA is TGCAGTGCTAGGGGACAGGTTTTACAGTATTTT.

The rearrangement joins TRBV28 to TRBJ1-1; D perhaps matches TRBD1 (5 bases). V was shortened by 7 bases and J by 5 bases, with 17 bases between the two germline ends. Germline V gene sequence: CDR1 MDHEN, CDR2 SYDVKM. The CDR3 runs to 14 residues. The CDR3 DNA reads TGTGCCAGCATCCCATCCGGGGGGGGGACTGAAGCTTTCTTT. Translating gives CASIPSGGGTEAFF.

This chain uses TRBV5-5 with TRBJ2-5; D uncertain. Trimming removed 4 bases from V and 0 bases from J, with 4 bases in between. Germline-derived CDR1 and CDR2 are SGHKS and YYEKEE (reference sequence). This CDR3 contains 12 residues. The CDR3, as DNA: TGTGCCAGCAGCGTTGACCAAGAGACCCAGTACTTC. Translated: CASSVDQETQYF.

The chain is built from TRBV2 and TRBJ2-1; D uncertain. This CDR3 region has 11 residues. Between the trimmed V and J ends, which lost 10 bases and 9 bases, there was a span of 13 bases. Germline V gives CDR1 SNHLY, CDR2 FYNNEI. CDR3 amino acids: CATQNRGEQFF. The CDR3 coding sequence is TGTGCCACCCAGAACCGAGGTGAGCAGTTCTTC.

The chain recombines TRBV6-4 with TRBJ1-1, with 9 bases fitting TRBD1. Germline CDR1 is MRHNA and CDR2 is SNTAGT. The J segment lost 0 bases and the V segment lost 8 bases, leaving 7 bases of the junction unmatched. CDR3 length: 15 residues. As DNA, the CDR3 is TGTGCCAGCTCCGCCGGGACAGGGATGAACACTGAAGCTTTCTTT. It codes for CASSAGTGMNTEAFF.

The chain carries TRBV5-1 and TRBJ2-1; no reliable D call. V was pared by 0 bases and J by 5 bases, with 9 bases between. This CDR3 contains 14 residues. Germline CDR1 and CDR2: SGHRS and YFSETQ. The CDR3 DNA reads as TGCGCCAGCAGCTTGGAGACATCTAACAATGAGCAGTTCTTC. This translates into CASSLETSNNEQFF. Combining the CDR3 with reference TRBV5-1 and TRBJ2-1 gives the whole variable domain KAGVTQTPRYLIKTRGQQVTLSCSPISGHRSVSWYQQTPGQGLQFLFEYFSETQRNKGNFPGRFSGRQFSNSRSEMNVSTLELGDSALYLCASSLETSNNEQFFGPGTRLTVL.

This clone was counted between two and nine times. The V and J genes are TRBV6-2 or TRBV6-3 and TRBJ1-3; possible D gene TRBD1, 5 bases. The CDR3 sequence is 13 residues long. Germline V gene data show CDR1 as MNHEY and CDR2 as SVGEGT. The V and J ends lost 5 bases and 2 bases respectively, with 7 bases between them. The DNA of the CDR3 is TGTGCCAGCAGTCGGGACCCTGGAAACACCATATATTTT. Amino acids: CASSRDPGNTIYF.

This rearrangement joins TRBV28 to TRBJ1-1; D is uncertain. V lost 3 bases to trimming and J lost 1 base, with 9 bases between them. The CDR3 consists of 14 residues. Germline V gene data show CDR1 as MDHEN and CDR2 as SYDVKM. The CDR3 reads CASSLERPNTEAFF. CDR3 nucleotide sequence: TGTGCCAGCAGTTTGGAGCGCCCGAACACTGAAGCTTTCTTT.

The chain has TRBV7-2 and TRBJ2-7; no clear D gene. Germline CDR1 and CDR2: SGHTA and FQGNSA. The length of the CDR3 is 14 residues. V shed 1 base and J shed 6 bases, with 13 bases lying between them. CDR3: CASSLGAERGEQYF. The CDR3 bases are TGTGCCAGCAGCTTAGGCGCAGAAAGAGGCGAGCAGTACTTC.

The chain joins TRBV9 to TRBJ2-2; TRBD2 aligns across 7 bases. CDR3 size: 15 residues. Germline loops: CDR1 SGDLS, CDR2 YYNGEE. Trimming at V came to 0 bases and at J to 7 bases, leaving 6 bases not matched to a gene. CDR3 residues: CASSVAGGRGGELFF. The CDR3 DNA is TGTGCCAGCAGCGTAGCGGGAGGTCGGGGCGGGGAGCTGTTTTTT.

The genes are TRBV11-2 and TRBJ1-1; 7 bases are a match to TRBD1. The CDR3 runs 16 residues. Per the germline V gene, CDR1 is SGHAT and CDR2 is FQNNGV. The trim removed 6 bases at V and 1 base at J, leaving 11 bases unmatched. CDR3 nucleotide sequence: TGTGCCAGCAGGCCTGGGGGGACAGTGACGAACACTGAAGCTTTCTTT. Protein sequence: CASRPGGTVTNTEAFF.

This chain joins TRBV6-1 and TRBJ1-1, with D perhaps TRBD1 (6 bases). The CDR3 extends over 17 amino acids. Germline V gives CDR1 MNHNS, CDR2 SASEGT. Trimming cost V 3 bases and J 4 bases, with 21 bases left between them. Here the CDR3 reads CASSDYIGRRGGTEAFF. In DNA, the CDR3 is TGTGCCAGCAGTGACTATATAGGTAGAAGGGGGGGCACTGAAGCTTTCTTT.

The DNA for the CDR3 is TGTGCCAGCAGCTCATTAGCAGTTGCAGATACGCAGTATTTT. Protein product: CASSSLAVADTQYF. The V gene is TRBV3-1 (or the pseudogene TRBV3-2), the J gene TRBJ2-3, with unresolved D. The length of the CDR3 is 14 residues. Trimming shortened V by 5 bases and J by 4 bases, and 13 bases separated the two germline ends. Germline loops: CDR1 LGHDT, CDR2 YNNKEL (reference sequence).

The chain couples TRBV30 to TRBJ1-4; no reliable D call. Germline V gene data show CDR1 as GTSNPN and CDR2 as SVGIG (reference sequence). V lost 1 base and J 6 bases, leaving 12 bases between the germline ends. This CDR3 region has 14 residues. This CDR3 is CAWSGGRTYEKLFF. The DNA of the CDR3 is TGTGCCTGGAGTGGTGGCAGAACGTATGAAAAACTGTTTTTT.

The chain has TRBV7-6 and TRBJ2-2; D unresolved. CDR3 size: 15 residues. Trimming cost V 1 base and J 4 bases, with 10 bases left between them. The germline V gene encodes CDR1 SGHVS and CDR2 FNYEAQ. The CDR3 here is CASSLGGLSTGELFF. CDR3 bases: TGTGCCAGCAGCTTAGGCGGCCTGAGCACCGGGGAGCTGTTTTTT.

The genes are TRBV4-3 and TRBJ2-3; D remains ambiguous. CDR1 and CDR2 (germline): LGHNA, YSLEER. CDR3 length: 12 amino acids. With 8 bases removed from V and 2 bases from J, the gap between germline ends came to 8 bases. As DNA, the CDR3 is TGCGCCAGCCTGTGGACCACAGATACGCAGTATTTT. Its translation: CASLWTTDTQYF.

The CDR3 protein is CASSGTQWGGTDTQYF. Here the CDR3 DNA reads TGTGCCAGCAGTGGGACGCAATGGGGAGGCACAGATACGCAGTATTTT. The chain uses TRBV2 and TRBJ2-3; perhaps TRBD2 as D (5 bases). Germline values: CDR1 SNHLY, CDR2 FYNNEI. The V gene lost 4 bases and the J gene lost 1 base, with 15 bases spanning the gap. The CDR3 runs to 16 residues. Together with reference TRBV2 and TRBJ2-3, the CDR3 gives the full variable domain: EPEVTQTPSHQVTQMGQEVILRCVPISNHLYFYWYRQILGQKVEFLVSFYNNEISEKSEIFDDQFSVERPDGSNFTLKIRSTKLEDSAMYFCASSGTQWGGTDTQYFGPGTRLTVL.

This clone was observed a few times. V usage is TRBV30 and J usage is TRBJ2-4, with D tentatively TRBD1 (5 bases). Trimming pared 2 bases from V and 0 bases from J, leaving 14 bases between. Germline CDR1 and CDR2: GTSNPN and SVGIG (reference sequence). CDR3 size: 16 residues. CDR3 amino acids: CAWSNPRVVAKNIQYF. The CDR3 nucleotides read TGTGCCTGGAGTAACCCCAGGGTGGTAGCCAAAAACATTCAGTACTTC.

The rearrangement uses TRBV28 and TRBJ2-3; either TRBD1 or TRBD2 may fit D (5 bases each). Trimming removed 8 bases from V and 2 bases from J, with 8 bases in between. Germline CDR1 reads MDHEN; CDR2 reads SYDVKM. This CDR3 region has 12 residues. CDR3 in DNA: TGTGCCAGCCTTGGGACCACAGATACGCAGTATTTT. It codes for CASLGTTDTQYF.

The gene calls are TRBV12-3 or TRBV12-4 and TRBJ2-7; D unclear. The CDR3 is made up of 11 amino acids. Trimming took 6 bases from V and 4 from J, leaving 7 bases between them. This CDR3 is CASRATYEQYF. The CDR3 bases are TGTGCCAGCAGGGCCACATACGAGCAGTACTTC.

The chain has TRBV6-1 and TRBJ2-3; 7 nucleotides align to TRBD1. The CDR3 extends over 16 amino acids. With 2 bases clipped from V and 5 bases from J, the junction kept 10 bases outside the gene matches. From germline, CDR1 is MNHNS and CDR2 SASEGT. The CDR3 nucleotides read TGTGCCAGCAGTGAAACCGCGGCAGGGGGTAGAGATACGCAGTATTTT. This sequence encodes CASSETAAGGRDTQYF.

CDR3 sequence reads: CASSGGLKRAREQFF. The CDR3 nucleotides are TGTGCCAGCAGCGGGGGCCTGAAGCGGGCTCGTGAGCAGTTCTTC. This chain connects TRBV9 to TRBJ2-1, with D possibly TRBD2 on 6 matching bases. Trimming stripped 3 bases from V and 9 bases from J, with 19 bases between. The CDR3 has 15 residues. Germline V gene data show CDR1 as SGDLS and CDR2 as YYNGEE.

The gene calls are TRBV7-2 and TRBJ2-3, with unresolved D. There are 16 residues in the CDR3. Trimming removed 5 bases at V and 1 base at J, with 16 bases between. Germline CDR1 SGHTA, CDR2 FQGNSA. CDR3 amino acids: CASSQGLDFRTDTQYF. The CDR3 region has the DNA TGTGCCAGCAGCCAAGGGTTAGACTTCCGCACAGATACGCAGTATTTT.

The V gene is TRBV6-4, the J gene TRBJ2-2; no clear D gene. Germline CDR1 and CDR2: MRHNA and SNTAGT. The CDR3 runs 13 residues. Trimming left V 0 bases short and J 4 bases short, with 3 bases between. The CDR3 bases are TGTGCCAGCAGTGACTCTTCCACCGGGGAGCTGTTTTTT. Translation: CASSDSSTGELFF.

This chain connects TRBV3-1 (or the pseudogene TRBV3-2) to TRBJ2-7; no definite D call. Germline V gene data show CDR1 as LGHDT and CDR2 as YNNKEL (reference sequence). Between the trimmed V and J ends, which lost 5 bases and 8 bases, there was a span of 19 bases. The CDR3 has 14 residues. The CDR3 region has the DNA TGTGCCAGCAGCAGCGTGGCCTCCAGTAAGCAGCAGTACTTC. Translating it yields CASSSVASSKQQYF.

The rearrangement uses TRBV29-1 and TRBJ2-7; 9 nucleotides line up with TRBD1. V lost 3 bases and J lost 6; bases outside the gene matches: 12. The CDR3 is made up of 15 amino acids. Germline loops: CDR1 SQVTM, CDR2 ANQGSEA. CDR3 sequence reads: CSVEGDREGRGEQYF. The CDR3 bases are TGCAGCGTTGAGGGGGACAGGGAGGGACGCGGCGAGCAGTACTTC.